These 17 T cell receptor beta chains came from one sample sequenced in a study of T cell responses to AZD1222 COVID-19 vaccine. Generated by immunoSEQ multiplex PCR, the TCRdb table keeps only in-frame clones and is missing some. The table has about 210,000 clones, about 94% seen once. The sample here was peripheral blood, taken 28 days after the second dose of the MenACWY control vaccine. All receptors derive from an adult who received the MenACWY meningococcal vaccine as a control.

This clone was seen only a few times. The chain has TRBV28 and TRBJ1-5; 7 bases are a match to TRBD1. CDR1 and CDR2 (germline): MDHEN, SYDVKM. V was clipped by 4 bases and J by 2 bases; unmatched bases: 8. The CDR3 contains 16 residues. The CDR3 sequence: CASSSTGLGRNQPQHF. CDR3 coding DNA: TGTGCCAGCAGTTCGACAGGGTTAGGACGCAATCAGCCCCAGCATTTT.

J is TRBJ1-2 and V is TRBV28; TRBD1 matches 8 bases. The CDR3 has 13 amino acids. In germline, CDR1 is MDHEN, CDR2 SYDVKM. Losses at the gene ends were 2 bases for V and 8 bases for J; bases not matched to a gene: 4. The CDR3 DNA sequence: TGTGCCAGCAGTTTAGGCACAGGGGGAGGCTACACCTTC. Protein sequence: CASSLGTGGGYTF.

V is TRBV2 and J is TRBJ1-1, with D unresolved. The CDR3 has 12 residues. V was trimmed by 5 bases and J by 8 bases, leaving 12 bases between them. CDR1 and CDR2 (germline): SNHLY, FYNNEI. The CDR3 nucleotides are TGTGCCAGCAGTCGGACCGCAGGAGAAGCTTTCTTT. Amino acid sequence: CASSRTAGEAFF.

The chain carries TRBV28 and TRBJ2-7, with D tentatively TRBD2 (6 bases). Trimming removed 7 bases at V and 2 bases at J, with 15 bases between. The CDR3 loop spans 14 amino acids. Germline assignment: CDR1 MDHEN and CDR2 SYDVKM. The CDR3 nucleotides are TGTGCCAGCACCAAGGGGACTTCTCCCTACGAGCAGTACTTC. Translating gives CASTKGTSPYEQYF.

Here the CDR3 reads CASSISGVGYTF. DNA of the CDR3: TGTGCCAGTAGTATTTCAGGGGTCGGCTACACCTTC. The chain employs TRBV19 and TRBJ1-2; perhaps TRBD1 as D (6 bases). The germline gives CDR1 LNHDA, CDR2 SQIVND (reference sequence). The CDR3 contains 12 residues. V lost 3 bases to trimming and J lost 8 bases, with 10 bases between them.

V gene TRBV28 combines with J gene TRBJ1-5; D gene uncertain. Between the trimmed V and J ends, which lost 2 bases and 1 base, there was a span of 9 bases. The CDR3 loop spans 15 amino acids. Germline V gives CDR1 MDHEN, CDR2 SYDVKM. CDR3 in amino acids: CASSLAGMSNQPQHF. In DNA form, the CDR3 reads TGTGCCAGCAGTTTAGCAGGAATGAGCAATCAGCCCCAGCATTTT.

The chain couples TRBV5-1 to TRBJ2-3, with a weak D call TRBD1 (5 bases). Per the germline V gene, CDR1 is SGHRS and CDR2 is YFSETQ. CDR3 size: 14 residues. Trimming cost V 0 bases and J 0 bases, with 5 bases left between them. Here the CDR3 DNA reads TGCGCCAGCAGCTTGGGGGGCAGCACAGATACGCAGTATTTT. It codes for CASSLGGSTDTQYF.

The sample holds one count of this clone. This sequence joins TRBV6-6 and TRBJ2-1; 16 bases agree with TRBD2. CDR1 MNHNY and CDR2 SVGAGI come from the germline V gene (reference sequence). Trimming at V came to 5 bases and at J to 9 bases, leaving 7 bases not matched to a gene. The CDR3 spans 16 residues. Here the CDR3 DNA reads TGTGCCAGCAGTACCCCGGGACTAGCGGGAGGGGGTGAGCAGTTCTTC. This gives the protein CASSTPGLAGGGEQFF.

The rearrangement uses TRBV7-9 and TRBJ1-1, with 9 bases identical to TRBD1. Germline V gene sequence: CDR1 SEHNR, CDR2 FQNEAQ (reference sequence). Germline trimming cut 4 bases from V and 1 base from J; bases unmatched to any gene: 16. The CDR3 loop spans 19 amino acids. The CDR3 coding sequence is TGTGCCAGCAGCTCTGCATGGGGGACAGGGCTTTTCCGGAACACTGAAGCTTTCTTT. Its protein product is CASSSAWGTGLFRNTEAFF.

The table lists this clone with a count of one. V is TRBV3-1 (or the pseudogene TRBV3-2) and J is TRBJ2-7, with 7 bases matching TRBD2. Losses at the gene ends were 4 bases for V and 2 bases for J; bases not matched to a gene: 11. Germline-derived CDR1 and CDR2 are LGHDT and YNNKEL (reference sequence). The CDR3 has 16 residues. CDR3 residues: CASSLSPSGAPYEQYF. The CDR3 DNA is TGTGCCAGCAGCCTCAGCCCCAGCGGGGCCCCCTACGAGCAGTACTTC.

This clone was seen once. The rearrangement links TRBV2 to TRBJ2-3; unclear D gene. CDR3 length: 14 residues. Germline lookup yields CDR1 SNHLY and CDR2 FYNNEI. V gave up 6 bases and J gave up 2 bases, with 12 bases separating them. The CDR3 DNA reads TGTGCCAGCAGGGCCGTGGGCCTCACAGATACGCAGTATTTT. As protein: CASRAVGLTDTQYF.

The chain carries TRBV9 and TRBJ2-1; D is undetermined. Germline assignment: CDR1 SGDLS and CDR2 YYNGEE. Trimming pared 3 bases from V and 8 bases from J, leaving 9 bases between. The CDR3 contains 12 residues. CDR3 DNA: TGTGCCAGCAGCGGGGGTTTCGATGAGCAGTTCTTC. Translated: CASSGGFDEQFF.

The chain combines TRBV28 with TRBJ1-3; no reliable D call. This CDR3 has 12 residues. Germline-derived CDR1 and CDR2 are MDHEN and SYDVKM. CDR3 loop: CVVPSSGNTIYF. CDR3 nucleotides: TGTGTGGTCCCATCCTCTGGAAACACCATATATTTT.

The chain carries TRBV30 and TRBJ2-7; 13 bases agree with TRBD2. The CDR3 length is 15 residues. Trimming took 1 base from V and 5 from J; bases not matched to a gene: 5. Germline assignment: CDR1 GTSNPN and CDR2 SVGIG (reference sequence). The CDR3 loop is CAWSDGTSGAHEQYF. The CDR3 DNA is TGTGCCTGGAGTGATGGGACTAGCGGGGCCCACGAGCAGTACTTC.

The genes are TRBV4-2 and TRBJ1-4; D ambiguous. Germline lookup yields CDR1 LGHNA and CDR2 YNFKEQ. Trimming cost V 0 bases and J 4 bases, with 9 bases left between them. The CDR3 has 15 amino acids. The CDR3 sequence is CASSQEDEFNEKLFF. CDR3 nucleotides: TGTGCCAGCAGCCAAGAGGACGAATTTAATGAAAAACTGTTTTTT.

This clone was detected only once. V is TRBV14 and J is TRBJ2-1; 8 nucleotides line up with TRBD2. After removal of 3 bases from V and 5 bases from J, the junction contained 9 bases not matched to a gene. The CDR3 sequence is 16 residues long. Germline CDR1 SGHDN, CDR2 FVKESK. The CDR3 loop is CASSQWLAGSNNEQFF. CDR3 sequence (DNA): TGTGCCAGCAGCCAGTGGCTAGCGGGTAGTAACAATGAGCAGTTCTTC.

This chain connects TRBV7-8 to TRBJ2-7; 7 bases align to TRBD2. With V trimmed by 1 base and J by 6 bases, 9 bases remained unmatched. Germline CDR1 reads SGHVS; CDR2 reads FQNEAQ. CDR3 length: 15 residues. The CDR3 region is CASSLDITGGGEQYF. The DNA of the CDR3 is TGTGCCAGCAGCTTAGATATTACGGGCGGGGGCGAGCAGTACTTC.